These 2 T cell receptor beta chains were sequenced from one sample in a study of CD8+CD57+ T cells in acquired aplastic anemia. Sequenced patients had shown CD8+CD57+ cell expansion by flow cytometry. TCR beta VDJ and CDR3 profiles were obtained from a genomic DNA template. TCRdb re-called the reads through MiXCR, storing one row per CDR3 protein. The sample lists approximately 180,000 distinct CDR3 sequences; roughly three fifths were seen once. The sample comprised sorted CD4+, CD8+, or CD8+CD57+ T cells (not recorded which) from PBMCs. The source of these receptors is a human donor with aplastic anemia.

This clonotype was counted many times. The chain employs TRBV9 and TRBJ1-2, with TRBD1 matching 10 bases. Germline V gene data show CDR1 as SGDLS and CDR2 as YYNGEE. V lost 0 bases, J lost 6 bases, and 11 bases stayed unmatched. The CDR3 extends over 17 amino acids. CDR3 residues: CASSVDRWGTGADGYTF. In DNA, the CDR3 is TGTGCCAGCAGCGTAGATCGTTGGGGGACAGGGGCGGATGGCTACACCTTC.

This clonotype occurred many times. The V gene is TRBV7-9, the J gene TRBJ2-1; D is perhaps TRBD1 (6 bases). V shed 5 bases and J shed 7 bases, with 27 bases lying between them. CDR3 length equals 18 residues. From germline, CDR1 is SEHNR and CDR2 FQNEAQ (reference sequence). The CDR3 DNA is TGTGCCAGCAGCCTGCCAAAGGAGTCAGGGGCGTCCGGGAATGAGCAGTTCTTC. It translates to CASSLPKESGASGNEQFF.